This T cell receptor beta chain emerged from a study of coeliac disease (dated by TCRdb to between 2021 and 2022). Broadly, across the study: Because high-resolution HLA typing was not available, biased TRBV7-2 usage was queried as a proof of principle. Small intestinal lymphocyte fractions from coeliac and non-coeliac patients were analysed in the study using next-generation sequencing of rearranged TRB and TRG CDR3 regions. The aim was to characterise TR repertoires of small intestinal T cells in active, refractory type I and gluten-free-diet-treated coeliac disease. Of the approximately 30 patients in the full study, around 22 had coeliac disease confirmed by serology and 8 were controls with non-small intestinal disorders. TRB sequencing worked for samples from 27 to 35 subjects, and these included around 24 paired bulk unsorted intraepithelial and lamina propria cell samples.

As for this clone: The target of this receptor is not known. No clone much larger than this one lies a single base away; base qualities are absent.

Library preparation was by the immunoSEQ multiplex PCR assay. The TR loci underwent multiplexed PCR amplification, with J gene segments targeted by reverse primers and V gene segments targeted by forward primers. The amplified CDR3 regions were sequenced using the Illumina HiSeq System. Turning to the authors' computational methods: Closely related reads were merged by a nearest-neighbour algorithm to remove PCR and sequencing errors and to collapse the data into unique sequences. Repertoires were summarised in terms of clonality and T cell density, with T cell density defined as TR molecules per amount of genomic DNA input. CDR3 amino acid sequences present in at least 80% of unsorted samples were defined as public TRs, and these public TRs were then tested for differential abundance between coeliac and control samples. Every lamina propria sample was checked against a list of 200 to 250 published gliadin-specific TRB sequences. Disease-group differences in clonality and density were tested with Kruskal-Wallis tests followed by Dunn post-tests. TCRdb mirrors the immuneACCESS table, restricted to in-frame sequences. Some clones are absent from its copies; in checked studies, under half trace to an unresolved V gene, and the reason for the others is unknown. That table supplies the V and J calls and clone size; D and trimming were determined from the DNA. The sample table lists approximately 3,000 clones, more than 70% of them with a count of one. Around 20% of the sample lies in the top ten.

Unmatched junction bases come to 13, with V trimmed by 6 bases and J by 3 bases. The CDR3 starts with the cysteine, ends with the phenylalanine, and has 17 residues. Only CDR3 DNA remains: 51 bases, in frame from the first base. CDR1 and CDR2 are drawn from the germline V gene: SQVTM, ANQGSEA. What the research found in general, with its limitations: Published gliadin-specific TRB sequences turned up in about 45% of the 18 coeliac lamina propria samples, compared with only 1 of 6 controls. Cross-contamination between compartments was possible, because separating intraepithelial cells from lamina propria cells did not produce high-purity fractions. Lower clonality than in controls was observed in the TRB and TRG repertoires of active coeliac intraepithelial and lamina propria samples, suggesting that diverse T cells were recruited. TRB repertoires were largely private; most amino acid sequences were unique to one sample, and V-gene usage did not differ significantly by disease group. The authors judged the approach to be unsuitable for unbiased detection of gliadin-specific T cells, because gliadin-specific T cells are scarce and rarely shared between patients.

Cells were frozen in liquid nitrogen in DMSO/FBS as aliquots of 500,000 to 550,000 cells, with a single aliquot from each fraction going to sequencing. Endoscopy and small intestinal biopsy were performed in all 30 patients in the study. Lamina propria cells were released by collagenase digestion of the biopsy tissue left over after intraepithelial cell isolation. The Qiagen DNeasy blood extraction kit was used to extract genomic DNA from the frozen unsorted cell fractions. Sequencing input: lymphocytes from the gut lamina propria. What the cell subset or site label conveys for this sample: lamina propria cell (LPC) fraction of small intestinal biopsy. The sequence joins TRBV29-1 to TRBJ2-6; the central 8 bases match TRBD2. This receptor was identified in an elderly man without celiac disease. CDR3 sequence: CSVDKGSGALGANVLTF. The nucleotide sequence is TGCAGCGTAGACAAGGGTAGCGGGGCACTTGGGGCCAACGTCCTGACTTTC.